This T cell receptor (beta chain) was captured by sequencing in a study of blood T cell repertoires in COVID-19. For the study at large: Italy, Spain and the United States were the sources of the convalescent and acute COVID-19 samples. PBMCs, B-cell-depleted T cells, or T cells provided the cDNA or gDNA that made up the material.

Original methodology: Nucleated cell number was recorded as an estimate derived from reference gene primer amplification. The method was immunoSEQ multiplex PCR; TCRdb's version includes in-frame clones alone and lacks a portion of them. That table furnishes V, J and clone size, whereas the DNA furnished D and trimming. The data contain approximately 160,000 clones, about 83% of them seen just once; the ten biggest clones take up 6% to 9%. Trimming shortened V by 5 bases and J by 5 bases, and 15 bases separated the two germline ends. Germline V CDR1 and CDR2: LNHDA, SQIVND (reference sequence). CDR3 length: 15 residues.

The chain has TRBV19 and TRBJ1-4; D remains ambiguous. The clonotype comes from a middle-aged man who had recovered from COVID-19. Sequenced: peripheral blood. Here the CDR3 DNA reads TGTGCCAGTAGTGAAAAACGGGAGCTGAATGAAAAACTGTTTTTT. Protein sequence: CASSEKRELNEKLFF.